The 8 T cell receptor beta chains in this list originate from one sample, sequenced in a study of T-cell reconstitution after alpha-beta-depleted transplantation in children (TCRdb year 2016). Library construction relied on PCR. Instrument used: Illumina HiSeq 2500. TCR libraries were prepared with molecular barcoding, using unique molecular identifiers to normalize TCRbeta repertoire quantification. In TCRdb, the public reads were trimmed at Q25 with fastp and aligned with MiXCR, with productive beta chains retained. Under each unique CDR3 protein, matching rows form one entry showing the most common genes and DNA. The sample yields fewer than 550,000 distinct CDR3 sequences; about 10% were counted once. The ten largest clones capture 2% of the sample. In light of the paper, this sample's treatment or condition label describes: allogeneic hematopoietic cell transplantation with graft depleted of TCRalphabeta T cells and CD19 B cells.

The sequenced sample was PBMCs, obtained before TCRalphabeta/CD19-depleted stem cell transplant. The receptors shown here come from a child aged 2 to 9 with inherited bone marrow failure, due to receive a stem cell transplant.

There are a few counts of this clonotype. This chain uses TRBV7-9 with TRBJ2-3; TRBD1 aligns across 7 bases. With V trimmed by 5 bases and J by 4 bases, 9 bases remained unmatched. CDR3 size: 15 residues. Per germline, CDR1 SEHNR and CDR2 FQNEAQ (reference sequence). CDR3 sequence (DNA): TGTGCCAGCAGCCAACGACAGGGCGTGGCAGATACGCAGTATTTT. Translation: CASSQRQGVADTQYF.

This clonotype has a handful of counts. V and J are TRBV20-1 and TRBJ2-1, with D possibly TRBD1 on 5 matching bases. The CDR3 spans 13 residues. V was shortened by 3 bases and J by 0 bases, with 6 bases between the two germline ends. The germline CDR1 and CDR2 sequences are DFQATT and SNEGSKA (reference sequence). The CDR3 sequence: CSASRASYNEQFF. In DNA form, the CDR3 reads TGCAGTGCTAGCAGGGCCTCCTACAATGAGCAGTTCTTC.

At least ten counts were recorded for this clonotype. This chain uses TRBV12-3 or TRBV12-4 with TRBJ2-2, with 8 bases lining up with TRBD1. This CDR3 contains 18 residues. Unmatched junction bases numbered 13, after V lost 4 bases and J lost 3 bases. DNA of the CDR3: TGTGCCAGCAGTTCTCTGCCGGGACAGGAGACGGACACCGGGGAGCTGTTTTTT. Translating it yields CASSSLPGQETDTGELFF.

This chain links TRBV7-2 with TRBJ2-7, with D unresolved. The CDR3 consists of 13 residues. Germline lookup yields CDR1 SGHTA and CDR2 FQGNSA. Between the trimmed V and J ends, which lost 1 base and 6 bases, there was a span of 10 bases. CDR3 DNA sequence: TGTGCCAGCAGCTTAGTACTATTTGCCGAGCAGTACTTC. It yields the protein CASSLVLFAEQYF.

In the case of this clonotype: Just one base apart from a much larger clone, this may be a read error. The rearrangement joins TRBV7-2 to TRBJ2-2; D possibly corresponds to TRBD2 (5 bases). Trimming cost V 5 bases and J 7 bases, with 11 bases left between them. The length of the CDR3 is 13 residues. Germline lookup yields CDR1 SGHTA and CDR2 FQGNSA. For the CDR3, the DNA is TGTGCCAGCAGCCCCCGACGGGGCGGGGAGCTGTTTTTT. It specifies CASSPRRGGELFF.

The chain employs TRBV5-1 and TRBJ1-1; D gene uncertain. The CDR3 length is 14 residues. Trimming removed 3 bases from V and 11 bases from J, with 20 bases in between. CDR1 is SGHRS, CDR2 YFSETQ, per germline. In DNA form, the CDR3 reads TGCGCCAGCAGCTCAATATCCGACACCCCGAGGGCTTTCTTT. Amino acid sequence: CASSSISDTPRAFF.

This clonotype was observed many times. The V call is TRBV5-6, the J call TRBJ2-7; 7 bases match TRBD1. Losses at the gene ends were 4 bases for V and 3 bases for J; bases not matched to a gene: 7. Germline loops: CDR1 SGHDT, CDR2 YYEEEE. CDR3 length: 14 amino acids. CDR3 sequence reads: CASSLWAGGYEQYF. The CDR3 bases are TGTGCCAGCAGCCTCTGGGCAGGGGGCTACGAGCAGTACTTC.

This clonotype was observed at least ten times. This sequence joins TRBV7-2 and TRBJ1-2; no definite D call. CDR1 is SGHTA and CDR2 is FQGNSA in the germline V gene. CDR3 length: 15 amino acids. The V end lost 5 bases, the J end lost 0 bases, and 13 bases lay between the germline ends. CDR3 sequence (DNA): TGTGCCAGCAGCCCGATAGAGTACTCTAACTATGGCTACACCTTC. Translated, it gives CASSPIEYSNYGYTF.